A selection of T cell receptor beta chains follows, all from one sample in a study of blood T cells in healthy people across ages. TCRdb re-called the 5' RACE reads with MiXCR, one entry per CDR3 protein. The sample has around 1,000,000 distinct CDR3 sequences, roughly two fifths seen once. Sequencing was done on a sample of blood. The receptors stem from a man in his late teens or twenties in good health. CDR3s include the opening cysteine and the closing phenylalanine or tryptophan. Fields, in order: J gene, D gene, clone size, V gene, CDR3 length, CDR3 protein, CDR3 DNA. The D gene is left open where the match is weak. Size values are once, few and many counts, or a class for expanded clones, and some rows have none.

j_call: TRBJ2-2
d_call: TRBD2
clone_size: -
v_call: TRBV12-3/TRBV12-4
cdr3_length: 15
cdr3_aa: CASRRSRLAIGELFF
cdr3_nt: TGTGCCAGCAGGCGATCCAGACTAGCGATCGGGGAGCTGTTTTTT

j_call: TRBJ1-4
d_call: -
clone_size: -
v_call: TRBV7-2
cdr3_length: 16
cdr3_aa: CASSWRTGATNEKLFF
cdr3_nt: TGTGCCAGCAGCTGGCGGACCGGGGCAACTAATGAAAAACTGTTTTTT

j_call: TRBJ2-2
d_call: -
clone_size: once
v_call: TRBV12-3/TRBV12-4
cdr3_length: 15
cdr3_aa: CASTPHGLSAGELFF
cdr3_nt: TGTGCCAGCACCCCACACGGGCTATCAGCCGGGGAGCTGTTTTTT

j_call: TRBJ2-7
d_call: -
clone_size: few
v_call: TRBV29-1
cdr3_length: 15
cdr3_aa: CSVEVSGAVYNEQYF
cdr3_nt: TGCAGCGTTGAAGTTTCGGGGGCAGTCTACAATGAGCAGTACTTC

j_call: TRBJ1-4
d_call: -
clone_size: few
v_call: TRBV25-1
cdr3_length: 13
cdr3_aa: CASKGRSNEKLFF
cdr3_nt: TGTGCCAGCAAAGGCAGGTCAAATGAAAAACTGTTTTTT

j_call: TRBJ2-1
d_call: TRBD2
clone_size: -
v_call: TRBV6-2/TRBV6-3
cdr3_length: 17
cdr3_aa: CASSTRSGGARSNEQFF
cdr3_nt: TGTGCCAGCAGTACCCGTAGCGGGGGGGCCCGATCTAATGAGCAGTTCTTC

j_call: TRBJ2-1
d_call: TRBD2
clone_size: -
v_call: TRBV14
cdr3_length: 17
cdr3_aa: CASSLTVLAGVYNEQFF
cdr3_nt: TGTGCCAGCAGCCTGACCGTACTAGCGGGGGTTTACAATGAGCAGTTCTTC

j_call: TRBJ2-1
d_call: -
clone_size: few
v_call: TRBV11-1
cdr3_length: 15
cdr3_aa: CASSSHTGRGNEQFF
cdr3_nt: TGTGCCAGCAGCTCCCACACCGGCAGGGGCAATGAGCAGTTCTTC

j_call: TRBJ1-2
d_call: -
clone_size: few
v_call: TRBV18
cdr3_length: 14
cdr3_aa: CASSRDTEVGGYTF
cdr3_nt: TGTGCCAGCTCACGAGATACAGAGGTCGGAGGCTACACCTTC

j_call: TRBJ1-1
d_call: -
clone_size: few
v_call: TRBV29-1
cdr3_length: 13
cdr3_aa: CSVEDLGTTEAFF
cdr3_nt: TGCAGCGTTGAAGATCTGGGTACTACCGAAGCTTTCTTT